These 5 T cell receptor beta chains were sequenced from one sample in a study of patients and donors after allogeneic stem cell transplantation. TCRdb reprocessed the RT-PCR reads via MiXCR and lists one record per CDR3 protein. The sample consists of roughly 250,000 distinct CDR3 sequences, roughly 14% of them appearing once. The sequenced material came from blood, either unsorted or a sorted T cell fraction (not recorded which). The origin of the receptors is a human donor who was either an allogeneic HSCT recipient or a stem cell or donor lymphocyte infusion donor (not recorded which). It is not recorded whose cells these are; they may come from a transplant donor.

CDR3 bases: TGTGCCAGCAGGGAAATGGGCAGGGCCGTCCCCTACAATGAGCAGTTCTTC. It is translated as CASREMGRAVPYNEQFF. This rearrangement joins TRBV6-1 to TRBJ2-1; D is perhaps TRBD1 (5 bases). V was shortened by 6 bases and J by 2 bases, with 20 bases between the two germline ends. CDR3 size: 17 residues. The germline CDR1 and CDR2 sequences are MNHNS and SASEGT.

This clonotype appeared many times. The J gene is TRBJ2-3, the V gene TRBV24-1; D is possibly TRBD1 (5 bases). Germline CDR1 reads KGHDR; CDR2 reads SFDVKD. The CDR3 totals 14 residues. The V end was cut by 6 bases, the J end by 3 bases, with 12 bases between. The CDR3 region is CATSWGYGTDTQYF. In DNA form, the CDR3 reads TGTGCCACCAGTTGGGGCTACGGAACAGATACGCAGTATTTT.

Worth noting for this clonotype: One end of the junction fails to match germline, which may point to a read error. This sequence joins TRBV12-3 or TRBV12-4 and TRBJ1-3, with 8 nucleotides matching TRBD1. The CDR3 is 13 residues long. CDR3 amino acids: CASGLGTGGNTIF. The DNA for the CDR3 is TGTGCCAGTGGCCTCGGGACAGGCGGAAACACCATATTT.

This clonotype turned up a few times. V gene TRBV6-1 combines with J gene TRBJ1-2, with no clear D. The CDR3 contains 14 residues. Germline V gene data show CDR1 as MNHNS and CDR2 as SASEGT. V was shortened by 6 bases and J by 8 bases, with 19 bases between the two germline ends. Here the CDR3 DNA reads TGTGCCAGCAGCATATGGGGAGGGTTGGGGGGCTACACCTTC. This gives the protein CASSIWGGLGGYTF.

The sample holds many counts of this clonotype. The chain joins TRBV10-2 to TRBJ2-5, with a possible D match to TRBD2 (7 bases). Deletions cut 7 bases from V and 1 base from J, with 16 bases between. CDR1 and CDR2 from the germline V gene are WSHSY and SAAADI. The CDR3 contains 15 residues. CDR3 nucleotides: TGCGCCAGCACTGGGGGGGGGGCAGGCCAAGAGACCCAGTACTTC. Encoded protein: CASTGGGAGQETQYF.